These 5 T cell receptor beta chains came from one sample sequenced in a study of circulating and synovial CD4+ cells in juvenile arthritis. Measured with immunoSEQ multiplex PCR; TCRdb has only the in-frame clones, and not every one. This table holds tens of thousands of clones, approximately 94% found once. Sample: CD4+ T cells from blood. The source of these receptors is a human donor with juvenile idiopathic arthritis.

A remark on this clone: An end of the junction does not agree with germline; a read error may underlie this. This rearrangement joins TRBV7-2 to TRBJ2-3, with 15 bases lining up with TRBD2. The germline V gene has CDR1 SGHTA and CDR2 FQGNSA. CDR3 length: 18 residues. CDR3 sequence (DNA): TGTGCCAGCAGCATGTTTCCGGGACTAGCGGGGGGCACAAATACGCAGTATTTT. It encodes CASSMFPGLAGGTNTQYF. The full variable domain, its missing parts supplied by reference TRBV7-2 and TRBJ2-3, is GAGVSQSPSNKVTEKGKDVELRCDPISGHTALYWYRQSLGQGLEFLIYFQGNSAPDKSGLPSDRFSAERTGGSVSTLTIQRTQQEDSAVYLCASSMFPGLAGGTNTQYFGPGTRLTVL.

The chain is built from TRBV14 and TRBJ2-3, with 7 bases that match TRBD1. The CDR3 covers 19 residues. Germline-derived CDR1 and CDR2 are SGHDN and FVKESK. After removal of 0 bases from V and 0 bases from J, the junction contained 12 bases not matched to a gene. CDR3 nucleotide sequence: TGTGCCAGCAGCCAAGATCGAAACCCTTGGACAGGCAGCACAGATACGCAGTATTTT. Residues: CASSQDRNPWTGSTDTQYF.

The gene calls are TRBV29-1 and TRBJ2-1, with TRBD2 matching 9 bases. J was trimmed by 7 bases and V by 7 bases; bases with no gene match: 11. The CDR3 loop spans 14 amino acids. The germline gives CDR1 SQVTM, CDR2 ANQGSEA. The CDR3 region has the DNA TGCAGCGCCCTCCTAGCGGGGAGACCTAATGAGCAGTTCTTC. Translation gives CSALLAGRPNEQFF.

This rearrangement joins TRBV19 to TRBJ1-2; perhaps TRBD1 as D (5 bases). Germline CDR1 and CDR2: LNHDA and SQIVND (reference sequence). The CDR3 is 13 amino acids. Trimming pared 10 bases from V and 5 bases from J, leaving 17 bases between. CDR3 residues: CATTVKGMYGYTF. The CDR3 coding sequence is TGTGCCACAACAGTTAAGGGGATGTATGGCTACACCTTC.

This clone has only one observation. This chain uses TRBV11-1 with TRBJ2-7; maybe TRBD1 (6 bases). Germline CDR1 reads SGHAT; CDR2 reads FQDESV (reference sequence). V lost 5 bases and J 4 bases, leaving 18 bases between the germline ends. The CDR3 has 15 residues. CDR3 in DNA: TGTGCCAGCAGCCCCGGGACAACGACTACTTACGAGCAGTACTTC. Translation: CASSPGTTTTYEQYF.